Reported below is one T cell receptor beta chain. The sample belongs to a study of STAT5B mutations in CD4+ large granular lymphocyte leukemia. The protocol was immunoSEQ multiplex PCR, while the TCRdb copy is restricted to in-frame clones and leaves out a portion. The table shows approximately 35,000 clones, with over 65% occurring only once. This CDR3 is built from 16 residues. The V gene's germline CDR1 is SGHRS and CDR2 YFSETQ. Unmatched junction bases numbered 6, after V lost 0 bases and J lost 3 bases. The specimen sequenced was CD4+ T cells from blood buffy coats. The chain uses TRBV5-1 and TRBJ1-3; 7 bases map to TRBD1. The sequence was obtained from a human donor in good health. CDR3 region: CASSLETGLYGNTIYF. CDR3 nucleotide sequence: TGCGCCAGCAGCTTGGAGACAGGGTTATATGGAAACACCATATATTTT.